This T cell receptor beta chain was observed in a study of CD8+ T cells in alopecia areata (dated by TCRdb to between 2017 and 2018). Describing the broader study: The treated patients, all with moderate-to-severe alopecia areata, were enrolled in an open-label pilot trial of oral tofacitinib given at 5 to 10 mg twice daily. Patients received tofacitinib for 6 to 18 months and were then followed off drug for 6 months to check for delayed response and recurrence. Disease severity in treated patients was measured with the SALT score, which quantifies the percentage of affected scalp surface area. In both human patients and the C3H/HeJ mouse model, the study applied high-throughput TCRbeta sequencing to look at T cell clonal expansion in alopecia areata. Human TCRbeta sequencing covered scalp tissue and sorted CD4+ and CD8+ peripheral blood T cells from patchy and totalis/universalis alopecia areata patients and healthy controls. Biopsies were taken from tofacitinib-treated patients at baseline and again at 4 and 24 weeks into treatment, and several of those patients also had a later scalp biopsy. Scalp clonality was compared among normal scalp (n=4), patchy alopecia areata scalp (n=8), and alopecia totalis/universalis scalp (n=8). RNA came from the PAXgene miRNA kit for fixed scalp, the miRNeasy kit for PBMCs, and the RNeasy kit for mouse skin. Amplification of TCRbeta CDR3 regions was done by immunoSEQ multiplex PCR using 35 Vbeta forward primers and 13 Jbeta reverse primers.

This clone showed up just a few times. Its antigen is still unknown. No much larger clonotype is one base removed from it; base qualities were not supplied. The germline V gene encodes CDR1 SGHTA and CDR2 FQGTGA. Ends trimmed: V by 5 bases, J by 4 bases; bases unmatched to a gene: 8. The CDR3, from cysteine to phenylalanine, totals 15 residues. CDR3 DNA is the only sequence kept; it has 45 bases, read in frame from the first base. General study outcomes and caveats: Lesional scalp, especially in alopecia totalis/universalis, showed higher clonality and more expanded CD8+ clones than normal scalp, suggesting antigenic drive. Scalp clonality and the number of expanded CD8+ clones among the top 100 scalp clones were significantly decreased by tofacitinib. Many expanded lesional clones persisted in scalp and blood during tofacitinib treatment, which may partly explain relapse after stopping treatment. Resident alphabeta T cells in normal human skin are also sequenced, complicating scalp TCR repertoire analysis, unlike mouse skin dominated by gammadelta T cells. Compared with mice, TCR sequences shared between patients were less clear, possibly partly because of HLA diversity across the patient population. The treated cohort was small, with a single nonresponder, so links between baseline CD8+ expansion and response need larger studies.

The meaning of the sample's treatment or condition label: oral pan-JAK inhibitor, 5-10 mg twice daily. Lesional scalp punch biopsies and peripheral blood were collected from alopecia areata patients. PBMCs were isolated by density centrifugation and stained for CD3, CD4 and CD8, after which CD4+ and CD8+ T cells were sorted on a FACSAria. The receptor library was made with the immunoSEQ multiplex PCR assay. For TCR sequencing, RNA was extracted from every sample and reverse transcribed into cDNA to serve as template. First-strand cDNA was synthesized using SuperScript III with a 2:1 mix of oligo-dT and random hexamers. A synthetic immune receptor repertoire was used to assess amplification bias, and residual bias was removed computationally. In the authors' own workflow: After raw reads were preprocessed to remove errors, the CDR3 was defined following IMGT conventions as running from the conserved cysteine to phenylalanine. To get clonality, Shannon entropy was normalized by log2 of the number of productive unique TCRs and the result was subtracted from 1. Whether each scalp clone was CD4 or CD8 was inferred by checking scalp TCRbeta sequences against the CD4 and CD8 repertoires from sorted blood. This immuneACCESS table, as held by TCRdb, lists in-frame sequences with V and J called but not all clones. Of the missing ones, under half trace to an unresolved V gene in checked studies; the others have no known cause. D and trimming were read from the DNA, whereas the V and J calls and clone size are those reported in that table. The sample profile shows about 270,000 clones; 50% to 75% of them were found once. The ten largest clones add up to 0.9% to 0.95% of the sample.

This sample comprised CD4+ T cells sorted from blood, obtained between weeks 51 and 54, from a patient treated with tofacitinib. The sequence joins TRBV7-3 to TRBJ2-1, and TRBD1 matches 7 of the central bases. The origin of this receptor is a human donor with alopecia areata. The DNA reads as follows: TGTGCCAGCAGCCCCGACAGGGTTCCTTACAATGAGCAGTTCTTC. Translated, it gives CASSPDRVPYNEQFF.